Listed below are T cell receptor beta chains from one sample, sequenced in a study of response to subunit inactivated influenza vaccine. One entry per CDR3 protein results from TCRdb running MiXCR on the RT-PCR reads. The data contain 200,000 to 300,000 distinct CDR3 sequences, 12% of them singletons. Material: non-naive T cells sorted from PBMCs, obtained about 14 days before vaccination. All receptors derive from a middle-aged man who received an inactivated influenza vaccine. Both conserved end residues are part of each CDR3. The order of the fields is D gene, J gene, clone size, V gene, CDR3 protein, CDR3 DNA. The D gene is left open where the match is weak. Clone size, where shown, is once, few, many, or a class for clones that have expanded.

>TRBD2|TRBJ2-1|few|TRBV24-1
CATSEFPGLASVSYNEQFF
TGTGCCACCAGTGAATTCCCGGGACTAGCTTCCGTCTCCTACAATGAGCAGTTCTTC
>TRBD2|TRBJ2-1|.|TRBV20-1
CSARPTSGSLNEQFF
TGCAGTGCCCGACCGACTAGCGGGAGCTTGAATGAGCAGTTCTTC
>.|TRBJ1-2|many|TRBV27
CASSSQGRFGYGYTF
TGTGCCAGCAGTTCCCAGGGCCGTTTTGGGTATGGCTACACCTTC
>.|TRBJ2-7|once|TRBV11-3
CASSPLASSYEQYF
TGTGCCAGCAGCCCCCTAGCTTCCTCCTACGAGCAGTACTTC
>.|TRBJ1-4|.|TRBV5-1
CASKNGQANEKLFF
TGCGCCAGCAAAAACGGGCAAGCTAATGAAAAACTGTTTTTT
>TRBD1|TRBJ2-7|.|TRBV10-3
CAISPRDRDSYEQYF
TGTGCCATCAGTCCGAGGGACAGGGACTCCTACGAGCAGTACTTC
>TRBD2|TRBJ2-3|few|TRBV29-1
CSVVGERGRRTDTQYF
TGCAGCGTTGTAGGGGAGCGGGGGCGCCGCACAGATACGCAGTATTTT
>TRBD1|TRBJ2-3|many|TRBV14
CASSHRDRTDTQYF
TGTGCCAGCAGCCACCGGGACAGAACAGATACGCAGTATTTT
>.|TRBJ1-1|.|TRBV28
CASSLWFKGNTEAFF
TGTGCCAGCAGTTTATGGTTTAAGGGGAACACTGAAGCTTTCTTT
>TRBD1|TRBJ1-1|few|TRBV12-3/TRBV12-4
CASSGSRDRGREAFF
TGTGCCAGCAGTGGTTCCCGGGACAGGGGGCGCGAAGCTTTCTTT
>.|TRBJ1-2|few|TRBV20-1
CSARVPQAVVDGYTF
TGCAGTGCTAGAGTTCCGCAGGCGGTTGTCGATGGCTACACCTTC
>.|TRBJ1-4|.|TRBV6-2/TRBV6-3
CASRQGTNEKLFF
TGTGCCAGCAGACAGGGCACTAATGAAAAACTGTTTTTT
>.|TRBJ2-1|.|TRBV7-3
CASSLRSGEQFF
TGTGCCAGCAGCTTAAGATCCGGAGAGCAGTTCTTC
>TRBD2|TRBJ2-7|.|TRBV20-1
CSARESLAGRYEQYF
TGCAGTGCTAGAGAATCACTAGCGGGAAGGTACGAGCAGTACTTC